This T cell receptor beta chain comes out of a study of T cell repertoires in cytomegalovirus infection. Germline V gene lookup returns CDR1 SNHLY and CDR2 FYNNEI. There are 14 residues in the CDR3. The V and J ends lost 5 bases and 1 base respectively, with 9 bases between them. MiXCR was run by TCRdb on the reads, yielding one entry per CDR3 protein. The sample includes 350,000 to 450,000 distinct CDR3 sequences, around 18% seen only once; the top ten take less than 9.5%. This chain connects TRBV2 to TRBJ1-5; D is perhaps TRBD1 (5 bases). Sequences were obtained from PBMCs. The TCR comes from a human donor in good health (CMV status not recorded). Some clones in this sample may be carry-over from other donors' samples. The CDR3 is CASSWTTSNQPQHF. DNA for the CDR3: TGTGCCAGCAGTTGGACAACGAGCAATCAGCCCCAGCATTTT.